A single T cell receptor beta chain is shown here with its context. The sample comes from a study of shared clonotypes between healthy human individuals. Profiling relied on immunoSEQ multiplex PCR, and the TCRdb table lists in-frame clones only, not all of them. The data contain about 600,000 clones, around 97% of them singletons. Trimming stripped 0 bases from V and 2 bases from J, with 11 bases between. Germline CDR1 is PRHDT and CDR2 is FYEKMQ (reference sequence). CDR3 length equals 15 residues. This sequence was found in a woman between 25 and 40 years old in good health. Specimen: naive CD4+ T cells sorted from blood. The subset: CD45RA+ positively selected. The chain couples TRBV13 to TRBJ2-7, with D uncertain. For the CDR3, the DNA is TGTGCCAGCAGCTTAGGGCTAGATAACCCCTACGAGCAGTACTTC. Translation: CASSLGLDNPYEQYF.